The 26 T cell receptor beta chains below come from one sample, sequenced in a study of blood T cells in healthy people across ages. Primers used in a second PCR of roughly 6 to 11 cycles were a sample-barcoded 5' primer and a J-beta primer mix. TCRdb reanalysed the 5' RACE reads using MiXCR and keeps one entry per CDR3 protein. The sample lists about 1.7 million distinct CDR3 sequences; roughly 28% were seen once. Sequencing input: blood. The receptors originated from a woman aged 30 to 39 in good health.

This clonotype was seen only a few times. CDR3 sequence: CSARLTGTSGSNEQFF. CDR3 bases: TGCAGTGCTAGACTTACCGGGACTAGCGGGAGTAATGAGCAGTTCTTC. The rearrangement uses TRBV20-1 and TRBJ2-1, with 14 positions matching TRBD2. J lost 7 bases, V lost 2 bases, and 7 bases had no gene match. Germline V gene data show CDR1 as DFQATT and CDR2 as SNEGSKA (reference sequence). The CDR3 is 16 amino acids.

The chain combines TRBV21-1 with TRBJ1-2. TRBV21-1 is a recognized pseudogene. The CDR3 extends over 15 amino acids. The CDR3 region has the DNA TGTGCCAGCGACGGCACGGTCGAGGCTAACTATGGCTACACCTTC. Translated: CASDGTVEANYGYTF.

Of note for this clonotype: A much larger clone lies one base from this, so it may be a read error. The chain combines TRBV7-2 with TRBJ2-4, with D perhaps matching TRBD1 (6 bases). Trimming cost V 8 bases and J 3 bases, with 14 bases left between them. This CDR3 is 14 amino acids long. Germline V gives CDR1 SGHTA, CDR2 FQGNSA. The CDR3 here is CASVPQGVKNIQYF. The CDR3 DNA follows: TGTGCCAGCGTTCCACAGGGAGTCAAAAACATTCAGTACTTC.

This clonotype was counted a few times. This chain connects TRBV15 to TRBJ1-4; 7 bases are a match to TRBD1. This CDR3 region has 15 residues. From germline, CDR1 is LNHNV and CDR2 YYDKDF (reference sequence). The J segment lost 7 bases and the V segment lost 5 bases, leaving 10 bases of the junction unmatched. The CDR3 protein is CATSEDRVTGEKLFF. The CDR3 nucleotides are TGTGCCACCAGCGAAGACAGGGTAACGGGTGAAAAACTGTTTTTT.

This chain connects TRBV20-1 to TRBJ2-3; 10 positions match TRBD2. CDR1 and CDR2 (germline): DFQATT, SNEGSKA (reference sequence). V was pared by 7 bases and J by 8 bases, with 6 bases of the junction left unmatched. The CDR3 length is 12 residues. CDR3 in DNA: TGCAGTGGAGCTAGCGGGAGTGGTACGCAGTATTTT. Its translation is CSGASGSGTQYF.

The sample holds many counts of this clonotype. The J gene is TRBJ2-3, the V gene TRBV5-1, with D possibly being TRBD1 (6 bases). The V gene lost 6 bases and the J gene lost 0 bases, with 11 bases spanning the gap. The CDR3 loop spans 14 amino acids. Germline V lookup: CDR1 SGHRS, CDR2 YFSETQ. This CDR3 reads CASTPDSSTDTQYF. The CDR3 nucleotides are TGCGCCAGCACGCCGGACAGCAGCACAGATACGCAGTATTTT.

The chain is built from TRBV10-2 and TRBJ1-5, with D possibly being TRBD1 (6 bases). Germline loops: CDR1 WSHSY, CDR2 SAAADI. Between the trimmed V and J ends, which lost 3 bases and 1 base, there was a span of 13 bases. This CDR3 has 16 residues. The CDR3 nucleotides read TGCGCCAGCAGTGAACCAGGGGAATGGAGCAATCAGCCCCAGCATTTT. Translating gives CASSEPGEWSNQPQHF.

The chain links TRBV15 to TRBJ2-1; D is possibly TRBD1 or TRBD2 (6 bases each). The ends were cut back, 1 base at V and 2 bases at J, with 9 bases in the middle. The CDR3 totals 15 residues. Germline CDR1 is LNHNV and CDR2 is YYDKDF (reference sequence). DNA for the CDR3: TGTGCCACCAGCAGAGGGGGGGCCACCTACAATGAGCAGTTCTTC. Protein sequence: CATSRGGATYNEQFF. Combining the CDR3 with reference TRBV15 and TRBJ2-1 gives the whole variable domain DAMVIQNPRYQVTQFGKPVTLSCSQTLNHNVMYWYQQKSSQAPKLLFHYYDKDFNNEADTPDNFQSRRPNTSFCFLDIRSPGLGDTAMYLCATSRGGATYNEQFFGPGTRLTVL.

With respect to this clonotype: A much larger clone is a single base away; this may be a read error. The V and J genes are TRBV5-1 and TRBJ2-3; no reliable D call. The CDR3 extends over 16 amino acids. V lost 6 bases, J lost 0 bases, and 17 bases lay in between. The germline V gene encodes CDR1 SGHRS and CDR2 YFSETQ. This CDR3 reads CASNSTLGSSTDTQYF. The CDR3 nucleotides are TGCGCCAGCAACTCCACCCTGGGCTCTAGCACAGATACGCAGTATTTT.

A word on this clonotype: It may be a read error: a sequence one base away is much more abundant. The J gene is TRBJ2-4, the V gene TRBV7-7; 7 nucleotides agree with TRBD2. V was clipped by 2 bases and J by 13 bases; unmatched bases: 20. The germline gives CDR1 SSHAT, CDR2 FNYEAQ (reference sequence). This CDR3 contains 17 residues. Here the CDR3 DNA reads TGTGCCAGCAGCTTATTCTCTCGGGGACGGGAGGCCAATGAGCAGTACTTC. It codes for CASSLFSRGREANEQYF.

The chain has TRBV5-1 and TRBJ2-3; no definite D call. V lost 0 bases, J lost 2 bases, and 10 bases lay in between. Per germline, CDR1 SGHRS and CDR2 YFSETQ. The CDR3 is 15 residues long. This CDR3 reads CASSLDDGFTDTQYF. CDR3 nucleotide sequence: TGCGCCAGCAGCTTGGATGACGGCTTCACAGATACGCAGTATTTT.

The CDR3 DNA reads as TGTGCCAGCACCGACAGGCTTGGGGATGAGCAGTTCTTC. This encodes CASTDRLGDEQFF. The chain recombines TRBV13 with TRBJ2-1, with D possibly TRBD1 on 6 matching bases. V was clipped by 7 bases and J by 8 bases, with 15 bases between them. The germline gives CDR1 PRHDT, CDR2 FYEKMQ (reference sequence). The CDR3 has 13 amino acids.

This clonotype occurred a few times. This chain joins TRBV7-3 and TRBJ1-6; 7 nucleotides line up with TRBD1. The CDR3 spans 15 residues. Germline trimming cut 0 bases from V and 10 bases from J; bases unmatched to any gene: 6. Germline values: CDR1 SGHTA, CDR2 FQGTGA. CDR3 residues: CASSLTTGTRSPLHF. CDR3 nucleotides: TGTGCCAGCAGCTTAACGACAGGGACCAGATCACCCCTCCACTTT.

This clonotype was seen ten or more times. This chain joins TRBV6-6 and TRBJ2-3, with D tentatively TRBD2 (6 bases). The CDR3 consists of 14 residues. V shed 5 bases and J shed 2 bases, with 11 bases lying between them. Germline CDR1 is MNHNY and CDR2 is SVGAGI (reference sequence). DNA of the CDR3: TGTGCCAGCAGTCACCGGGGACTCACAGATACGCAGTATTTT. It translates to CASSHRGLTDTQYF.

This chain links TRBV2 with TRBJ2-3, with a tentative D call TRBD2 (5 bases). This CDR3 comprises 13 residues. Between the trimmed V and J ends, which lost 8 bases and 0 bases, there was a span of 9 bases. Germline CDR1 SNHLY, CDR2 FYNNEI. In DNA, the CDR3 is TGTGCCAGCCAGGAGCGGAGCACAGATACGCAGTATTTT. Its translation: CASQERSTDTQYF.

A few counts support this clonotype. This rearrangement joins TRBV14 to TRBJ2-1, with 7 bases aligning to TRBD2. The CDR3 runs to 15 residues. Germline CDR1 is SGHDN and CDR2 is FVKESK. The trim removed 8 bases at V and 4 bases at J, leaving 11 bases unmatched. The CDR3 is CASSTMGGRYNEQFF. The DNA of the CDR3 is TGTGCCAGCTCTACCATGGGAGGGAGGTACAATGAGCAGTTCTTC.

On this clonotype itself: One end of the junction varies from germline; a read error may be responsible. The CDR3 DNA is TGCGCCAGCAGCCAAATCGGCAGCTCCTGCGAGCAGTACTTC. Encoded protein: CASSQIGSSCEQYF. The rearrangement links TRBV4-1 to TRBJ2-7; D unclear. This CDR3 has 14 residues. Germline V gives CDR1 MGHRA, CDR2 YSYEKL.

The chain recombines TRBV20-1 with TRBJ2-3; a possible D gene is TRBD2 (5 bases). CDR1 and CDR2 (germline): DFQATT, SNEGSKA (reference sequence). The CDR3 sequence is 13 residues long. The V end lost 2 bases, the J end lost 6 bases, and 12 bases lay between the germline ends. This chain's CDR3 is CSARQSGMDTQYF. CDR3 nucleotides: TGCAGTGCTAGACAATCGGGGATGGATACGCAGTATTTT.

Concerning this clonotype: A much bigger clone sits one base away, suggesting this may be a read error. The chain couples TRBV5-1 to TRBJ2-3; D is perhaps TRBD1 or TRBD2 (5 bases each). The ends were cut back, 7 bases at V and 7 bases at J, with 25 bases in the middle. This CDR3 is 16 amino acids long. Germline V CDR1 and CDR2: SGHRS, YFSETQ. The CDR3 sequence is CASGPPGPRVVNTQYF. In nucleotides, the CDR3 is TGCGCCAGCGGTCCTCCGGGACCCCGAGTAGTGAATACGCAGTATTTT.

This clonotype has ten or more counts. This sequence joins TRBV29-1 and TRBJ2-7, with TRBD1 as a possible D gene (6 bases). V lost 4 bases to trimming and J lost 5 bases, with 15 bases between them. The V gene's germline CDR1 is SQVTM and CDR2 ANQGSEA. This CDR3 is 13 amino acids long. CDR3 DNA: TGCAGCGTTGCGGGGACAAATCTTCACGAGCAGTACTTC. This gives the protein CSVAGTNLHEQYF.

The rearrangement uses TRBV20-1 and TRBJ1-4; D perhaps matches TRBD1 (5 bases). CDR3 size: 14 residues. V lost 1 base and J 8 bases, leaving 14 bases between the germline ends. From germline, CDR1 is DFQATT and CDR2 SNEGSKA (reference sequence). The CDR3 bases are TGCAGTGCTAGAGCCAGAGGGACGGAGGAAAAACTGTTTTTT. Amino acids: CSARARGTEEKLFF.

The CDR3 reads CASSPLPGQGHGYTF. CDR3 sequence (DNA): TGCGCCAGCAGCCCCCTCCCGGGACAGGGACATGGCTACACCTTC. The V call is TRBV4-1, the J call TRBJ1-2, with 9 bases aligning to TRBD1. V was pared by 4 bases and J by 6 bases, with 9 bases of the junction left unmatched. CDR3 size: 15 residues. Germline lookup yields CDR1 MGHRA and CDR2 YSYEKL.

V and J are TRBV7-9 and TRBJ1-1; possible D gene TRBD1, 5 bases. V was trimmed by 3 bases and J by 7 bases, leaving 12 bases between them. The germline V gene encodes CDR1 SEHNR and CDR2 FQNEAQ (reference sequence). This CDR3 is 13 amino acids long. In nucleotides, the CDR3 is TGTGCCAGCAGCTTGGAGGGGCTGGGTGAAGCTTTCTTT. Its protein product is CASSLEGLGEAFF.

This clonotype was detected ten times or more. The chain joins TRBV9 to TRBJ2-5; 7 bases are a match to TRBD2. The CDR3 is 14 amino acids. Germline-derived CDR1 and CDR2 are SGDLS and YYNGEE. The J segment lost 5 bases and the V segment lost 2 bases, leaving 6 bases of the junction unmatched. CDR3 residues: CASSVGGGEETQYF. DNA of the CDR3: TGTGCCAGCAGCGTCGGCGGGGGTGAGGAGACCCAGTACTTC.

The gene calls are TRBV12-3 or TRBV12-4 and TRBJ2-1, with no clear D. V lost 6 bases and J 14 bases, leaving 20 bases between the germline ends. This CDR3 has 13 residues. This chain's CDR3 is CASRRTRTEEKFF. CDR3 DNA sequence: TGTGCCAGCAGGCGGACGCGGACGGAAGAGAAGTTCTTC.

This clonotype was detected many times. The chain joins TRBV20-1 to TRBJ2-4; the match to TRBD2 covers 12 bases. The CDR3 runs 21 residues. Trimming cost V 5 bases and J 4 bases; bases outside gene matches: 24. Germline-derived CDR1 and CDR2 are DFQATT and SNEGSKA (reference sequence). In nucleotides, the CDR3 is TGCAGTGCTGGCCGGGACAGGGCGTTGGGACTAGCGGGTTTACTAAAAAACATTCAGTACTTC. Protein product: CSAGRDRALGLAGLLKNIQYF.